Listed below are T cell receptor beta chains from one sample, sequenced in a study of cytomegalovirus exposure and HLA in healthy donors. Repertoires were generated with immunoSEQ multiplex PCR, while TCRdb's copy carries only in-frame clones and drops some. This sample yields just under 65,000 clones, of which about four fifths are seen a single time; almost 4.5% belongs to the top ten. Sample: PBMCs. All receptors derive from a woman in her 30s in good health and CMV-seronegative. Both conserved end residues are part of each CDR3. D genes are given only for firm matches. Expanded clones get a size class; other rows say once, few or many, or leave the size out.

V gene: TRBV29-1
J gene: TRBJ2-3
clone size: NA
D gene: TRBD2
CDR3 DNA: TGCAGCGTACTAGCGGGCACAGATACGCAGTATTTT
CDR3 protein: CSVLAGTDTQYF

V gene: TRBV7-2
J gene: TRBJ2-1
clone size: once
D gene: TRBD1
CDR3 DNA: TGTGCCAGCAGCTTAAAGGTAGCAGGGGGTGAGCAGTTCTTC
CDR3 protein: CASSLKVAGGEQFF

V gene: TRBV5-1
J gene: TRBJ2-1
clone size: NA
D gene: NA
CDR3 DNA: TGCGCCAGCAGCTTGGGAGGGTCTCCCTACAATGAGCAGTTCTTC
CDR3 protein: CASSLGGSPYNEQFF

V gene: TRBV6-5
J gene: TRBJ1-1
clone size: NA
D gene: TRBD1
CDR3 DNA: TGTGCCAGCAGTTACTTGGGGACAGGGACTGAAGCTTTCTTT
CDR3 protein: CASSYLGTGTEAFF

V gene: TRBV4-1
J gene: TRBJ2-7
clone size: NA
D gene: TRBD2
CDR3 DNA: TGCGCCAGCAGCCAGTCCGGGACTAGCGGGAGCTACGAGCAGTACTTC
CDR3 protein: CASSQSGTSGSYEQYF

V gene: TRBV30
J gene: TRBJ2-1
clone size: once
D gene: NA
CDR3 DNA: TGTGCCCTGGCTCAGGGGGGATACAATGAGCAGTTCTTC
CDR3 protein: CALAQGGYNEQFF

V gene: TRBV29-1
J gene: TRBJ1-5
clone size: NA
D gene: NA
CDR3 DNA: TGCAGCGTTGAAGTGGAGACAGGTACCCAGCATTTT
CDR3 protein: CSVEVETGTQHF

V gene: TRBV2
J gene: TRBJ1-6
clone size: once
D gene: TRBD1
CDR3 DNA: TGTGCCAGCACCAGGGACAGTTCACCCCTCCACTTT
CDR3 protein: CASTRDSSPLHF

V gene: TRBV7-9
J gene: TRBJ2-7
clone size: few
D gene: NA
CDR3 DNA: TGTGCCAGCAGCTTAGTGTCGGCTAGTATCTACGAGCAGTACTTC
CDR3 protein: CASSLVSASIYEQYF

V gene: TRBV30
J gene: TRBJ2-2
clone size: NA
D gene: NA
CDR3 DNA: TGTGCCTGGAGTCCGCTCCAGGGGAATACACGACAAACGATTCTGTTTTTT
CDR3 protein: CAWSPLQGNTRQTILFF

V gene: TRBV7-9
J gene: TRBJ2-7
clone size: NA
D gene: TRBD2
CDR3 DNA: TGTGCCAGCAGCTTAGTGACTAGCGGGATAGGCTACGAGCAGTACTTC
CDR3 protein: CASSLVTSGIGYEQYF

V gene: TRBV9
J gene: TRBJ2-1
clone size: NA
D gene: NA
CDR3 DNA: TGTGCCAGCAGGGTAGGGCGGGGAGTATACCATGAGCAGTTCTTC
CDR3 protein: CASRVGRGVYHEQFF

V gene: TRBV14
J gene: TRBJ2-7
clone size: few
D gene: TRBD2
CDR3 DNA: TGTGCCAAGTATGTTCTAGCGGCCCACTTCCACTACGAGCAGTACTTC
CDR3 protein: CAKYVLAAHFHYEQYF

V gene: TRBV6-5
J gene: TRBJ2-7
clone size: NA
D gene: NA
CDR3 DNA: TGTGCCAGCAGCCTTTCGAGCAGGGCCTACGAGCAGTACTTC
CDR3 protein: CASSLSSRAYEQYF

V gene: TRBV7-9
J gene: TRBJ2-5
clone size: NA
D gene: TRBD1
CDR3 DNA: TGTGCCAGCAGCCCAGACAGGGCTGGCGAGACCCAGTACTTC
CDR3 protein: CASSPDRAGETQYF

V gene: TRBV5-4
J gene: TRBJ2-1
clone size: once
D gene: NA
CDR3 DNA: TGTGCCAGCAGCTATGGACTTCAGGGGCACAATGAGCAGTTCTTC
CDR3 protein: CASSYGLQGHNEQFF

V gene: TRBV18
J gene: TRBJ1-6
clone size: NA
D gene: NA
CDR3 DNA: TGTGCCAGCCGAGATACCGGAGAGGCCGGGGGTTCACCCCTCCACTTT
CDR3 protein: CASRDTGEAGGSPLHF

V gene: TRBV30
J gene: TRBJ1-2
clone size: NA
D gene: TRBD1
CDR3 DNA: TGTGCCTGGAGTCCCGACAGGGGCACGTATGGCTACACCTTC
CDR3 protein: CAWSPDRGTYGYTF

V gene: TRBV4-2
J gene: TRBJ2-3
clone size: NA
D gene: NA
CDR3 DNA: TGTGCCAGCAGCCAAGATCTCCTACGAGTTACCACAGATACGCAGTATTTT
CDR3 protein: CASSQDLLRVTTDTQYF

V gene: TRBV4-1
J gene: TRBJ2-1
clone size: NA
D gene: NA
CDR3 DNA: TGCGCCAGCAGCCTCCCCCCCTCGGCGGGGACGCACAATGAGCAGTTCTTC
CDR3 protein: CASSLPPSAGTHNEQFF

V gene: TRBV18
J gene: TRBJ1-2
clone size: NA
D gene: TRBD1
CDR3 DNA: TGTGCCAGCTCACCATCAGGACAGGGAACTAACTATGGCTACACCTTC
CDR3 protein: CASSPSGQGTNYGYTF

V gene: TRBV6-1
J gene: TRBJ2-1
clone size: NA
D gene: TRBD1
CDR3 DNA: TGTGCCAGCAGTGAACCCTCCCCTCCAATTACAGGGGACGGGCAGTTCTTC
CDR3 protein: CASSEPSPPITGDGQFF

V gene: TRBV13
J gene: TRBJ2-1
clone size: NA
D gene: TRBD2
CDR3 DNA: TGTGCCAGCAGCTTCAGACTAGCTCGCGAGGATGAGCAGTTCTTC
CDR3 protein: CASSFRLAREDEQFF

V gene: TRBV6-5
J gene: TRBJ1-2
clone size: NA
D gene: TRBD1
CDR3 DNA: TGTGCCAGCAGTTACTCCCCGACAGGGAACTATGGCTACACCTTC
CDR3 protein: CASSYSPTGNYGYTF

V gene: TRBV18
J gene: TRBJ2-5
clone size: NA
D gene: NA
CDR3 DNA: TGTGCCAGCTCACACCGGTCAGCGGAGACCCAGTACTTC
CDR3 protein: CASSHRSAETQYF

V gene: TRBV30
J gene: TRBJ2-5
clone size: NA
D gene: TRBD2
CDR3 DNA: TGTGCCTGGAGCTCTAGGGGAGGGCAAGAGACCCAGTACTTC
CDR3 protein: CAWSSRGGQETQYF

V gene: TRBV5-1
J gene: TRBJ1-2
clone size: NA
D gene: NA
CDR3 DNA: TGCGCCAGCAGCTTTGGGGGGGAACAATACTATGGCTACACCTTC
CDR3 protein: CASSFGGEQYYGYTF

V gene: TRBV6-5
J gene: TRBJ2-4
clone size: NA
D gene: TRBD1
CDR3 DNA: TGTGCCAGCAGTCTACAGGGGGCCAAAAACATTCAGTACTTC
CDR3 protein: CASSLQGAKNIQYF

V gene: TRBV7-9
J gene: TRBJ1-1
clone size: NA
D gene: TRBD1
CDR3 DNA: TGTGCCAGCAGCCCCACGACAGGGAAGACTGAAGCTTTCTTT
CDR3 protein: CASSPTTGKTEAFF

V gene: TRBV25-1
J gene: TRBJ1-4
clone size: NA
D gene: NA
CDR3 DNA: TGTGCCAGCAGTGATGTTTTGGGAGGGGGGGAAAAACTGTTTTTT
CDR3 protein: CASSDVLGGGEKLFF

V gene: TRBV29-1
J gene: TRBJ2-3
clone size: NA
D gene: NA
CDR3 DNA: TGCAGCGTTGGACAGACCAGCACAGATACGCAGTATTTT
CDR3 protein: CSVGQTSTDTQYF

V gene: TRBV4-1
J gene: TRBJ2-7
clone size: few
D gene: TRBD2
CDR3 DNA: TGCGCCAGCAGCCAAGACGGCGGGGGAACACTTTACGAGCAGTACTTC
CDR3 protein: CASSQDGGGTLYEQYF

V gene: TRBV13
J gene: TRBJ1-2
clone size: NA
D gene: NA
CDR3 DNA: TGTGCCAGCAGCCTAACAGGGCCCCCGATTAGCGCCTTC
CDR3 protein: CASSLTGPPISAF

V gene: TRBV7-2
J gene: TRBJ1-3
clone size: NA
D gene: NA
CDR3 DNA: TGTGCCAGCAGCTTACCGGGAGTAGGAAACACCATATATTTT
CDR3 protein: CASSLPGVGNTIYF

V gene: TRBV29-1
J gene: TRBJ1-2
clone size: NA
D gene: NA
CDR3 DNA: TGCAGCGCCGAATACAGGGCCCGGGGCTACACCTTC
CDR3 protein: CSAEYRARGYTF

V gene: TRBV11-3
J gene: TRBJ2-7
clone size: NA
D gene: NA
CDR3 DNA: TGTGCCAGCAGCTTAGAAGACACGGGAGAGCAGTACTTC
CDR3 protein: CASSLEDTGEQYF

V gene: TRBV30
J gene: TRBJ2-1
clone size: NA
D gene: NA
CDR3 DNA: TGTGCCTGGAGTGTACTTCCCGCGGGGTTCCACAATGAGCAGTTCTTC
CDR3 protein: CAWSVLPAGFHNEQFF

V gene: TRBV30
J gene: TRBJ1-1
clone size: NA
D gene: NA
CDR3 DNA: TGTGCCTGGAGTCCGGTAACACAGGCTTTCTTT
CDR3 protein: CAWSPVTQAFF

V gene: TRBV30
J gene: TRBJ2-2
clone size: NA
D gene: NA
CDR3 DNA: TGTGCCTGGAGGGAGTGGAACACCGGGGAGCTGTTTTTT
CDR3 protein: CAWREWNTGELFF

V gene: TRBV29-1
J gene: TRBJ2-5
clone size: NA
D gene: TRBD2
CDR3 DNA: TGCAGCGTTGAAGGGGCGGGAGTGGGCCAAGAGACCCAGTACTTC
CDR3 protein: CSVEGAGVGQETQYF

V gene: TRBV29-1
J gene: TRBJ2-7
clone size: NA
D gene: NA
CDR3 DNA: TGCAGCGTTGCCGAGGGAGTAGCCGAGCAGTACTTC
CDR3 protein: CSVAEGVAEQYF

V gene: TRBV4-1
J gene: TRBJ2-7
clone size: NA
D gene: NA
CDR3 DNA: TGCGCCAGCAGCCAAGATCCCACCAGAAGGGGGTTGAAGTACTTC
CDR3 protein: CASSQDPTRRGLKYF

V gene: TRBV2
J gene: TRBJ1-5
clone size: NA
D gene: NA
CDR3 DNA: TGTGCCAGCAGTGAACAGTCTGACAATCAGCCCCAGCATTTT
CDR3 protein: CASSEQSDNQPQHF

V gene: TRBV28
J gene: TRBJ1-2
clone size: NA
D gene: NA
CDR3 DNA: TGTGCCAGCAGCCCAGGCAGGGTTAACTATGGCTACACCTTC
CDR3 protein: CASSPGRVNYGYTF

V gene: TRBV6-5
J gene: TRBJ1-1
clone size: NA
D gene: TRBD1
CDR3 DNA: TGTGCCAGCAGCCCGGGACAGATGAACACTGAAGCTTTCTTT
CDR3 protein: CASSPGQMNTEAFF

V gene: TRBV5-1
J gene: TRBJ1-1
clone size: NA
D gene: NA
CDR3 DNA: TGCGCCAGCTCGAATGACGGACAGATGAACACTGAAGCTTTCTTT
CDR3 protein: CASSNDGQMNTEAFF

V gene: TRBV11-3
J gene: TRBJ1-1
clone size: few
D gene: NA
CDR3 DNA: TGTGCCAGCAGTACGAACAGGGACACTGAAGCTTTCTTT
CDR3 protein: CASSTNRDTEAFF

V gene: TRBV7-9
J gene: TRBJ1-2
clone size: NA
D gene: TRBD1
CDR3 DNA: TGTGCCAGCAGCCCGACAGGGTTCTATGGCTACACCTTC
CDR3 protein: CASSPTGFYGYTF

V gene: TRBV10-3
J gene: TRBJ1-6
clone size: NA
D gene: NA
CDR3 DNA: TGTGCCATCAGTCGACAGAATTCACCCCTCCACTTT
CDR3 protein: CAISRQNSPLHF

V gene: TRBV2
J gene: TRBJ2-1
clone size: few
D gene: NA
CDR3 DNA: TGTGCCAGCGATTCGGGGACAATCAATGAGCAGTTCTTC
CDR3 protein: CASDSGTINEQFF

V gene: TRBV7-2
J gene: TRBJ1-5
clone size: NA
D gene: NA
CDR3 DNA: TGTGCCAGCAGCTTAGGGGTAGGGGGTGCTAATCAGCCCCAGCATTTT
CDR3 protein: CASSLGVGGANQPQHF

V gene: TRBV6-1
J gene: TRBJ2-7
clone size: few
D gene: TRBD2
CDR3 DNA: TGTGCCAGCAAGGAGGGACTAGCGGTAGCCTACGAGCAGTACTTC
CDR3 protein: CASKEGLAVAYEQYF

V gene: TRBV1
J gene: TRBJ2-7
clone size: NA
D gene: NA
CDR3 DNA: TGCACCAGCAGCCTAGGGGAGCTAGCGGGAGGGCCGGAAAAGCCCTACGAGCAGTACTTC
CDR3 protein: CTSSLGELAGGPEKPYEQYF

V gene: TRBV28
J gene: TRBJ1-3
clone size: once
D gene: TRBD1
CDR3 DNA: TGTGCCAGCAGTTCCGGGACAGAAAGAAACACCATATATTTT
CDR3 protein: CASSSGTERNTIYF

V gene: TRBV9
J gene: TRBJ1-2
clone size: NA
D gene: NA
CDR3 DNA: TGTGCCAGCAGCTCTCGGGGCTATGGCTACACCTTC
CDR3 protein: CASSSRGYGYTF

V gene: TRBV25-1
J gene: TRBJ1-1
clone size: NA
D gene: NA
CDR3 DNA: TGTGCCAGCAGTGCACGACGGGGGAACACTGAAGCTTTCTTT
CDR3 protein: CASSARRGNTEAFF